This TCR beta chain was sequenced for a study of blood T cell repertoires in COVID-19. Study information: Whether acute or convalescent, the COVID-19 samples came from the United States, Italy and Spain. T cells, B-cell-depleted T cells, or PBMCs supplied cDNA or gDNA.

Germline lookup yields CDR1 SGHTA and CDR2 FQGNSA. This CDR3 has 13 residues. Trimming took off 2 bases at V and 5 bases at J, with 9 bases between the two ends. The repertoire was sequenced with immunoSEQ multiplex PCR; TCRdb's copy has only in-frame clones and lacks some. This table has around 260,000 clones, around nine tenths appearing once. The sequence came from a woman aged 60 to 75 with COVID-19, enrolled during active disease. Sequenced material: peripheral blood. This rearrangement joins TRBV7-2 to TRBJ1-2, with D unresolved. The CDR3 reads CASSLIPSYGYTF. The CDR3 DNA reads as TGTGCCAGCAGCTTAATCCCGAGTTATGGCTACACCTTC.